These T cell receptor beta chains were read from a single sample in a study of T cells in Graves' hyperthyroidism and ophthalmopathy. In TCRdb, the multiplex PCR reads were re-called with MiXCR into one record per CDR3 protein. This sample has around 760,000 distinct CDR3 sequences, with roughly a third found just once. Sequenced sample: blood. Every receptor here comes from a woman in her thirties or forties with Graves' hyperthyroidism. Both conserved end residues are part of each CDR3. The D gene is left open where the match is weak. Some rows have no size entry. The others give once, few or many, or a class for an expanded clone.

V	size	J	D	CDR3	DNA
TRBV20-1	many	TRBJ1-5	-	CSATPAGLRNQPQHF	TGCAGTGCGACCCCCGCGGGGTTGAGAAATCAGCCCCAGCATTTT
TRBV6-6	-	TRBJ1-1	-	CASSLPVRSTEAFF	TGTGCCAGCAGTCTTCCAGTAAGGAGCACTGAAGCTTTCTTT
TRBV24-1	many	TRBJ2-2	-	CATSDYSNTGELFF	TGTGCCACCAGTGACTACTCGAACACCGGGGAGCTGTTTTTT
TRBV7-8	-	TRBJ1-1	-	CASSSRTDRQAFF	TGTGCCAGCAGCTCGCGGACGGATCGCCAAGCCTTCTTT
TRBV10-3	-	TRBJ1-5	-	CAISEKVDNQPQHF	TGTGCCATCAGTGAGAAAGTGGACAATCAGCCCCAGCATTTT
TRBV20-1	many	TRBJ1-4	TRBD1	CSASGQGEKLFF	TGCAGTGCTAGCGGACAGGGTGAAAAACTGTTTTTT
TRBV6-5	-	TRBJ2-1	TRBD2	CASSRSGSNEQFF	TGTGCCAGCAGTCGCAGCGGGAGCAATGAGCAGTTCTTC
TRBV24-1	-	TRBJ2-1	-	CATRPRDIGKHEQFF	TGTGCCACCAGACCCCGGGACATCGGGAAACATGAGCAGTTCTTC
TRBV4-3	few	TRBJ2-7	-	CASSQEKEYEQYF	TGCGCCAGCAGCCAAGAAAAGGAGTACGAGCAGTACTTC
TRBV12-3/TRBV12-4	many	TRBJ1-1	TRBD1	CASNSQGAKNTEAFF	TGTGCCAGCAATTCTCAGGGGGCGAAGAACACTGAAGCTTTCTTT
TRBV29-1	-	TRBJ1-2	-	CSVGDGSYYGYTF	TGCAGCGTTGGGGACGGATCGTATTATGGCTACACCTTC
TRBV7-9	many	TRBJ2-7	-	CASSRTTYEQYF	TGTGCCAGCAGCCGGACTACATACGAGCAGTACTTC
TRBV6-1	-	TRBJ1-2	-	CASSFGDPIYFYTF	TGTGCCAGCAGTTTTGGGGACCCCATATACTTCTACACCTTC
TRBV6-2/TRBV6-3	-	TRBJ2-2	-	CASSYPPKGKNTGELFF	TGTGCCAGCAGTTACCCCCCAAAGGGAAAGAACACCGGGGAGCTGTTTTTT
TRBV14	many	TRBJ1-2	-	CASSPFRTVVHNYGYTF	TGTGCCAGCAGCCCCTTTCGGACAGTTGTCCACAACTATGGCTACACCTTC
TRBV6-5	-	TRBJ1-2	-	CASSPQDGTNYGYTF	TGTGCCAGCAGCCCTCAGGACGGCACTAACTATGGCTACACCTTC
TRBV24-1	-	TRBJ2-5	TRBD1	CATSDPQGAGETQYF	TGTGCCACCAGTGATCCCCAGGGGGCGGGAGAGACCCAGTACTTC
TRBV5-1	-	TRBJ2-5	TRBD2	CASSWTSGSETQYF	TGCGCCAGCAGCTGGACTAGCGGTTCCGAGACCCAGTACTTC
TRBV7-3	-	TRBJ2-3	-	CASSLSHDFSTDTQYF	TGTGCCAGCAGCTTATCTCACGACTTTAGCACAGATACGCAGTATTTT
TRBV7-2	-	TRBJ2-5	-	CASRRDTRWYF	TGTGCCAGCAGGAGGGACACCCGGTGGTACTTC
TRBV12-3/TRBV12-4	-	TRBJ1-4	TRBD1	CASKPTGTVGRFF	TGTGCCAGCAAACCCACCGGGACAGTGGGAAGGTTTTTT
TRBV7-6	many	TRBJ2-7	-	CASSEQGSYEQYF	TGTGCCAGCAGCGAGCAGGGTTCCTACGAGCAGTACTTC
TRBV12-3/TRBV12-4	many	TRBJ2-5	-	CASTIFPGETQYF	TGTGCCAGCACCATCTTCCCTGGCGAGACCCAGTACTTC
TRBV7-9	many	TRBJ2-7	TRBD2	CASISGESYEQYF	TGTGCCAGCATCAGCGGGGAGAGCTACGAGCAGTACTTC
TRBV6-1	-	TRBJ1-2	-	CASVPFSGGYTF	TGTGCCAGCGTACCCTTTAGTGGCGGCTACACCTTC
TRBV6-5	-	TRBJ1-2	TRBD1	CASSYKGQGSHGYTF	TGTGCCAGCAGTTACAAGGGACAGGGAAGCCATGGCTACACCTTC
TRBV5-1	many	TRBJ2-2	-	CASSPYPRGVPTGELFF	TGCGCCAGCAGCCCCTACCCCCGGGGAGTGCCCACCGGGGAGCTGTTTTTT
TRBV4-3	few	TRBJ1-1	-	CASSQEVYTNTEAFF	TGCGCCAGCAGCCAAGAGGTTTACACTAACACTGAAGCTTTCTTT
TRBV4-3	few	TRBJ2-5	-	CASSQALGGARETQYF	TGCGCCAGCAGCCAGGCTCTAGGGGGTGCCCGGGAGACCCAGTACTTC
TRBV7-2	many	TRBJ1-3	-	CASSPMDRLGNTIYF	TGTGCCAGCAGCCCCATGGACAGACTTGGAAACACCATATATTTT
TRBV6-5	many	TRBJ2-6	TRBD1	CASSPTGGISTANVLTF	TGTGCCAGCAGCCCGACAGGGGGCATTAGTACGGCCAACGTCCTGACTTTC
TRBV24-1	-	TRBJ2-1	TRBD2	CATSVPGGSSYNEQFF	TGTGCCACCAGTGTCCCGGGAGGGAGCTCCTACAATGAGCAGTTCTTC
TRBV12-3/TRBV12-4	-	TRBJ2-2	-	CASSSDREDTGELFF	TGTGCCAGCAGTTCCGACAGGGAGGACACCGGGGAGCTGTTTTTT
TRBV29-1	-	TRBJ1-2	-	CSLVTGTPGYTF	TGCAGCTTAGTTACAGGTACACCTGGCTACACCTTC
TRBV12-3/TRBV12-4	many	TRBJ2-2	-	CASSFNGYTGELFF	TGTGCCAGCAGTTTTAACGGGTACACCGGGGAGCTGTTTTTT
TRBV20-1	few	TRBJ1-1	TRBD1	CSAPIRTGINTEAFF	TGCAGTGCCCCTATTCGGACAGGGATAAACACTGAAGCTTTCTTT
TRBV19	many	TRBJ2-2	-	CASRLGWGTGELFF	TGTGCCAGCCGTCTCGGATGGGGCACCGGGGAGCTGTTTTTT
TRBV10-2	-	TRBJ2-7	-	CASSLRGGTSLGEQYF	TGCGCCAGCAGCCTTAGAGGGGGGACTTCGCTGGGGGAGCAGTACTTC
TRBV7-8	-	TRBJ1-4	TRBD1	CASSRLTGGDEKLFF	TGTGCCAGCAGCCGACTGACAGGGGGCGATGAAAAACTGTTTTTT
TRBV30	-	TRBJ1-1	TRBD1	CAWSRGTGVSTEAFF	TGTGCCTGGAGCAGAGGGACAGGGGTCAGCACTGAAGCTTTCTTT
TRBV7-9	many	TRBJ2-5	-	CASSLSPGMDETQYF	TGTGCCAGCAGCTTATCGCCGGGGATGGACGAGACCCAGTACTTC
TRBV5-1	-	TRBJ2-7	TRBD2	CASSLVAGGGYEQYF	TGCGCCAGCAGCTTGGTTGCGGGAGGAGGGTACGAGCAGTACTTC
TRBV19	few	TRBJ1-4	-	CASSIFATNEKLFF	TGTGCCAGTAGTATATTTGCAACTAATGAAAAACTGTTTTTT
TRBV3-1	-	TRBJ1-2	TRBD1	CASSLTVDREYGYTF	TGTGCCAGCAGCTTAACCGTGGACAGGGAATATGGCTACACCTTC
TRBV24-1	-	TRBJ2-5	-	CATSETDQETQYF	TGTGCCACCAGTGAGACAGACCAAGAGACCCAGTACTTC
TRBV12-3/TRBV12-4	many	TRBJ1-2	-	CASSFEGVDGYTF	TGTGCCAGCAGTTTCGAGGGAGTTGACGGCTACACCTTC
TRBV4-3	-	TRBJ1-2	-	CASSQSVFSLSYGYTF	TGCGCCAGTAGCCAGTCCGTCTTTAGCCTGAGCTATGGCTACACCTTC